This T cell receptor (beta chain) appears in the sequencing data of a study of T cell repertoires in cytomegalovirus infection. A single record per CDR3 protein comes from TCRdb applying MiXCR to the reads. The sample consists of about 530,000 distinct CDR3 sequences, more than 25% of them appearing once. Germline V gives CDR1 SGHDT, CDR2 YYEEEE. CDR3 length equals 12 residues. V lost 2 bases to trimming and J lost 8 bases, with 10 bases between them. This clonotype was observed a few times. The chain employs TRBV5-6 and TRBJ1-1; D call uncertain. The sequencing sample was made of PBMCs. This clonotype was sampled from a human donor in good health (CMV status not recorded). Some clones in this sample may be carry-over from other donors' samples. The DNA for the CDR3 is TGTGCCAGCAGCTTAATCGGGCGGGAAGCTTTCTTT. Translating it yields CASSLIGREAFF.